A single sample gave rise to the 20 T cell receptor beta chains below, sequenced in a study of blood T cell repertoires in COVID-19. Sequencing was performed with immunoSEQ multiplex PCR; in TCRdb, only in-frame clones are kept and a portion is missing. The data hold roughly 150,000 clones, with around 80% observed a single time. The sequencing sample was made of PBMCs or T cells enriched from blood (not recorded which). The receptors were sampled from a man between 65 and 85 years old who had been exposed to COVID-19.

The chain links TRBV6-6 to TRBJ1-5, with 12 bases matching TRBD1. Unmatched junction bases numbered 6, after V lost 5 bases and J lost 4 bases. Germline V CDR1 and CDR2: MNHNY, SVGAGI (reference sequence). This CDR3 spans 16 amino acids. CDR3 DNA: TGTGCCAGCAGTCCGGGACAGGGGGCATCGAATCAGCCCCAGCATTTT. Translated: CASSPGQGASNQPQHF.

This clone came up once. This chain connects TRBV30 to TRBJ1-6, with TRBD1 as a possible D gene (5 bases). The germline CDR1 and CDR2 sequences are GTSNPN and SVGIG (reference sequence). V was trimmed by 8 bases and J by 10 bases, leaving 15 bases between them. The CDR3 has 12 residues. CDR3 sequence: CALTSGGSPLHF. The CDR3, as DNA: TGTGCCCTTACAAGTGGGGGGTCACCCCTCCACTTT.

The chain has TRBV24-1 and TRBJ2-1, with a possible D match to TRBD1 (5 bases). Trimming shortened V by 1 base and J by 5 bases, and 17 bases separated the two germline ends. The germline CDR1 and CDR2 sequences are KGHDR and SFDVKD. The CDR3 runs 17 residues. In DNA, the CDR3 is TGTGCCACCAGTGATTTACCCCAGGGTCGTAGGAACAATGAGCAGTTCTTC. Translation gives CATSDLPQGRRNNEQFF.

V and J are TRBV3-1 (or the pseudogene TRBV3-2) and TRBJ1-1, with TRBD1 matching over 8 bases. The CDR3 consists of 14 residues. V was clipped by 3 bases and J by 4 bases; unmatched bases: 4. Germline assignment: CDR1 LGHDT and CDR2 YNNKEL (reference sequence). The CDR3 nucleotides read TGTGCCAGCAGCCACGACAGGGGTTTCACTGAAGCTTTCTTT. Encoded protein: CASSHDRGFTEAFF.

CDR3 nucleotides: TGTGCCAGACAGGGGGTAGGCTATGGCTACACCTTC. Amino acids: CARQGVGYGYTF. This rearrangement joins TRBV2 to TRBJ1-2; 8 bases map to TRBD1. This CDR3 comprises 12 residues. Germline CDR1 reads SNHLY; CDR2 reads FYNNEI. J lost 4 bases, V lost 9 bases, and 4 bases had no gene match.

V gene TRBV10-2 combines with J gene TRBJ2-1; 8 positions agree with TRBD2. CDR3 size: 19 residues. V lost 2 bases and J lost 0; bases outside the gene matches: 12. Germline loops: CDR1 WSHSY, CDR2 SAAADI. CDR3 bases: TGCGCCAGCAGTGAGGAAGCTAGCGGGCCTCATTCCTCCTACAATGAGCAGTTCTTC. Translated, it gives CASSEEASGPHSSYNEQFF.

This clone was observed a handful of times. The J gene is TRBJ1-5, the V gene TRBV2; a weak D match, TRBD1 (5 bases). V was cut by 8 bases and J by 3 bases, with 11 bases left in between. This CDR3 contains 13 residues. Germline V lookup: CDR1 SNHLY, CDR2 FYNNEI. The CDR3 region has the DNA TGTGCCAGCTTAAGGGGTTTCAATCAGCCCCAGCATTTT. Protein sequence: CASLRGFNQPQHF.

This chain uses TRBV19 with TRBJ2-2; 11 bases map to TRBD2. The V segment lost 7 bases and the J segment 7 bases; nucleotides outside the gene matches: 8. The germline CDR1 and CDR2 sequences are LNHDA and SQIVND (reference sequence). The CDR3 totals 15 residues. The CDR3 spells CASTLLAGGGGELFF. The CDR3 DNA sequence: TGTGCCAGTACCCTTCTAGCGGGAGGTGGCGGGGAGCTGTTTTTT.

This chain joins TRBV6-2 or TRBV6-3 and TRBJ1-1; 8 positions match TRBD1. CDR3 length: 14 residues. Unmatched junction bases numbered 8, after V lost 7 bases and J lost 4 bases. The germline CDR1 and CDR2 sequences are MNHEY and SVGEGT. The CDR3 nucleotides are TGTGCCAGCATCCCCGGAACAGGGGGCACTGAAGCTTTCTTT. This gives the protein CASIPGTGGTEAFF.

The chain uses TRBV5-4 and TRBJ2-3; the D gene is possibly TRBD2 (5 bases). This CDR3 contains 13 residues. The V gene lost 4 bases and the J gene lost 8 bases, with 14 bases spanning the gap. Germline values: CDR1 SGHNT, CDR2 YYREEE (reference sequence). CDR3 coding DNA: TGTGCCAGCAGCAATGACCGGGCGGGTACGCAGTATTTT. As protein: CASSNDRAGTQYF.

This clone has at least ten counts. The chain carries TRBV7-9 and TRBJ1-4, with D maybe TRBD1 (6 bases). The germline gives CDR1 SEHNR, CDR2 FQNEAQ (reference sequence). The CDR3 covers 13 residues. The V end lost 3 bases, the J end lost 7 bases, and 9 bases lay between the germline ends. CDR3 sequence (DNA): TGTGCCAGCAGCTTGTGGGGGCCTGAAAAACTGTTTTTT. Translation: CASSLWGPEKLFF.

The chain joins TRBV25-1 to TRBJ2-7, with a possible D match to TRBD2 (5 bases). Germline loops: CDR1 MGHDK, CDR2 SYGVNS. Trimming left V 2 bases short and J 3 bases short, with 14 bases between. The CDR3 covers 15 residues. The CDR3 loop is CASSETGVLGYEQYF. The CDR3 DNA follows: TGTGCCAGCAGTGAAACCGGGGTCCTGGGCTACGAGCAGTACTTC.

The J gene is TRBJ2-1, the V gene TRBV5-4; 9 nucleotides match TRBD2. V lost 4 bases, J lost 15 bases, and 8 bases stayed unmatched. CDR3 length equals 12 residues. Per the germline V gene, CDR1 is SGHNT and CDR2 is YYREEE (reference sequence). Here the CDR3 DNA reads TGTGCCAGCAGCCTGATTAGCGGGAGTACGTTCTTC. Translation gives CASSLISGSTFF. The variable domain in full, completed from reference TRBV5-4 and TRBJ2-1, reads ETGVTQSPTHLIKTRGQQVTLRCSSQSGHNTVSWYQQALGQGPQFIFQYYREEENGRGNFPPRFSGLQFPNYSSELNVNALELDDSALYLCASSLISGSTFFGPGTRLTVL.

The gene calls are TRBV12-5 and TRBJ1-1; 7 bases agree with TRBD1. V shed 4 bases and J 0 bases; nucleotides not matched to a gene: 5. This CDR3 is built from 15 residues. The V gene's germline CDR1 is LGHNT and CDR2 FRNRAP. CDR3 nucleotides: TGTGCTAGTGGTTCTTACAGGGGTATGAACACTGAAGCTTTCTTT. This gives the protein CASGSYRGMNTEAFF.

The chain carries TRBV28 and TRBJ2-6; no clear D. The CDR3 extends over 17 amino acids. Per the germline V gene, CDR1 is MDHEN and CDR2 is SYDVKM. The V end lost 6 bases, the J end lost 0 bases, and 15 bases lay between the germline ends. This CDR3 is CASSTSGPSSGANVLTF. The CDR3 nucleotides read TGTGCCAGCAGCACATCAGGCCCAAGCTCTGGGGCCAACGTCCTGACTTTC. The complete variable domain, with remaining parts taken from reference TRBV28 and TRBJ2-6, reads DVKVTQSSRYLVKRTGEKVFLECVQDMDHENMFWYRQDPGLGLRLIYFSYDVKMKEKGDIPEGYSVSREKKERFSLILESASTNQTSMYLCASSTSGPSSGANVLTFGAGSRLTVL.

This sequence joins TRBV7-9 and TRBJ1-3; D is unresolved. V was shortened by 2 bases and J by 0 bases, with 8 bases between the two germline ends. There are 15 residues in the CDR3. From germline, CDR1 is SEHNR and CDR2 FQNEAQ (reference sequence). CDR3 coding DNA: TGTGCCAGCAGCTTAATGGGCAACTCTGGAAACACCATATATTTT. This encodes CASSLMGNSGNTIYF. Together with reference TRBV7-9 and TRBJ1-3, the CDR3 gives the full variable domain: DTGVSQNPRHKITKRGQNVTFRCDPISEHNRLYWYRQTLGQGPEFLTYFQNEAQLEKSRLLSDRFSAERPKGSFSTLEIQRTEQGDSAMYLCASSLMGNSGNTIYFGEGSWLTVV.

The chain uses TRBV2 and TRBJ2-7, with 10 nucleotides matching TRBD1. The germline V gene encodes CDR1 SNHLY and CDR2 FYNNEI. This CDR3 comprises 14 residues. V was pared by 6 bases and J by 4 bases, with 6 bases of the junction left unmatched. The CDR3 protein is CASRTGGAAYEQYF. The CDR3 coding sequence is TGTGCCAGCAGGACAGGGGGCGCGGCATACGAGCAGTACTTC.

J is TRBJ2-2 and V is TRBV27; D possibly corresponds to TRBD2 (6 bases). The ends were cut back, 2 bases at V and 6 bases at J, with 10 bases in the middle. The CDR3 covers 14 residues. The germline V gene encodes CDR1 MNHEY and CDR2 SMNVEV (reference sequence). Here the CDR3 reads CASSLSWGAGELFF. For the CDR3, the DNA is TGTGCCAGCAGTTTAAGTTGGGGGGCCGGGGAGCTGTTTTTT.

This clone was observed once. Here the CDR3 DNA reads TGCGCCAGCAGCTTGGCCTCCAGGGCTGGCACAGATACGCAGTATTTT. Translated, it gives CASSLASRAGTDTQYF. V and J are TRBV5-1 and TRBJ2-3, with D perhaps TRBD1 (5 bases). Germline V gives CDR1 SGHRS, CDR2 YFSETQ. V lost 0 bases to trimming and J lost 1 base, with 12 bases between them. The CDR3 is 16 amino acids.

The genes are TRBV7-9 and TRBJ2-7, with 9 bases matching TRBD1. The CDR3 is 16 amino acids. The V gene end was trimmed by 1 base and the J gene end by 2 bases; junction bases not matched to a gene: 6. In germline, CDR1 is SEHNR, CDR2 FQNEAQ (reference sequence). The CDR3 loop reads CASSLGAGTGTYEQYF. In DNA form, the CDR3 reads TGTGCCAGCAGCTTAGGGGCCGGGACAGGGACCTACGAGCAGTACTTC.